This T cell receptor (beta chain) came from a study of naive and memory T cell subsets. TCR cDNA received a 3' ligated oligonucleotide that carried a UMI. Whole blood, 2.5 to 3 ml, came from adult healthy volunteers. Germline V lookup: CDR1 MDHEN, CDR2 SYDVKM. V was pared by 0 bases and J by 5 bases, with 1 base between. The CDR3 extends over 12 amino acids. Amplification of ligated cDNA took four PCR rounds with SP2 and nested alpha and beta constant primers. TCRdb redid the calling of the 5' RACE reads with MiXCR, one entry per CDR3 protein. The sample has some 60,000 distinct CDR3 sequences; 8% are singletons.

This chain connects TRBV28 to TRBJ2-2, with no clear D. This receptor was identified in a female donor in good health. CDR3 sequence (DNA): TGTGCCAGCAGTTTATGGACCGGGGAGCTGTTTTTT. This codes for CASSLWTGELFF.